This T cell receptor (beta chain) was observed in a study of Ad26.COV2.S vaccination and SARS-CoV-2 variants. Study at large: Donor was one of the participants in the Ad26.COV2.S arm of the COV1001 trial. Ad26.COV2.S shots went into the muscle once or twice, 56 days apart.

This CDR3 spans 15 amino acids. Looked up from germline, CDR1 is KGHSH and CDR2 is LQKENI. Trimming removed 3 bases at V and 7 bases at J, with 13 bases between. Treatment meaning: about 20 received Ad26.COV2.S at low or high dose, single or two shots; five or six received placebo; per-sample allocation not given. Specimens were obtained on day 63 following the first vaccine or placebo injection. Based in Boston, the donor was an adult of 18-55 years. An Ad26 vector carrying the Wuhan-strain SARS-CoV-2 spike served as the vaccine. Produced via immunoSEQ multiplex PCR; TCRdb's table is partial and in-frame only. The data show approximately 450,000 clones, 90% seen once.

Sample: peripheral blood, taken in a trial of Ad26.COV2.S vaccine versus placebo. This receptor was identified in a person aged 18 to 59 who received the Ad26.COV2.S COVID-19 vaccine or a placebo. This chain links TRBV18 with TRBJ1-6, with D possibly being TRBD1 (6 bases). The CDR3 is CASSPKTGGNSPLHF. The CDR3 coding sequence is TGTGCCAGCTCACCGAAGACAGGAGGAAATTCACCCCTCCACTTT.